This record looks at one TCR beta chain sequence and its context. V was cut by 3 bases and J by 6 bases, with 18 bases left in between. CDR1 and CDR2 from the germline V gene are SGHAT and FQNNGV. The CDR3 consists of 15 residues. Under the authors' procedure: Estimation of nucleated cell counts relied on the amplification of reference gene primers. The table came from immunoSEQ multiplex PCR; TCRdb's copy has only in-frame clones and leaves some out. The DNA gave D and trimming, while V, J and clone size come from that table. There are 350,000 to 450,000 clones in the sample; 80% to 90% occur only once, and approximately 1.9% lies in the top ten. The data originate from a study of blood T cell repertoires in COVID-19. About the study: The origin of the acute and convalescent COVID-19 samples was the United States, Italy and Spain.

Participants, about 18 to 100 years old, spanned some 23 US areas. This chain connects TRBV11-2 to TRBJ2-7; D is perhaps TRBD1 (6 bases). The TCR comes from a man in his forties or fifties in a cohort exposed to, infected with or recovered from COVID-19 (not recorded which). Input material: PBMCs or T cells enriched from blood (not recorded which). The CDR3 sequence is CASSFSDRPQGEQYF. As DNA, the CDR3 is TGTGCCAGCAGCTTCTCAGACAGGCCGCAGGGCGAGCAGTACTTC.